This T cell receptor (beta chain) was captured in a study of OX40 agonist ivuxolimab in advanced cancers. Background on the study: Patients with hepatocellular carcinoma, melanoma, renal cell or head and neck cancer made up the dose-escalation patients. Study-wide findings and caveats: The average count of expanded clones was higher among CD8+ T cells than among CD4+.

On this clone itself: What it binds is unknown.

Germline-derived CDR1 and CDR2 are SGHDT and YYEEEE. Trimming left V 4 bases short and J 4 bases short, with 19 bases between. The CDR3 totals 16 residues. Produced via immunoSEQ multiplex PCR; TCRdb's table is partial and in-frame only. The data show 92,000 or so clones, roughly 80% seen once. V gene TRBV5-6 combines with J gene TRBJ2-3; the D gene is possibly TRBD2 (7 bases). The receptor's source is an adult with an advanced solid tumor such as melanoma, head and neck, liver or kidney cancer. The sample consisted of CD4+ or CD8+ T cells sorted from blood, taken in a trial of the OX40 agonist ivuxolimab. The CDR3 protein is CASSVPGGSVADTQYF. Written as DNA, the CDR3 is TGTGCCAGCAGCGTGCCGGGGGGCTCTGTGGCAGATACGCAGTATTTT.